These 22 T cell receptor beta chains came from one sample sequenced in a study of graft-versus-host responses after intestinal transplantation. Profiling relied on immunoSEQ multiplex PCR, and the TCRdb table lists in-frame clones only, not all of them. The sample shows just under 50,000 clones, approximately 84% of them seen only once. Their recognized antigens are unknown. Sample: unstimulated CD4+ T cells sorted from spleen or lymph node cells, taken before transplant. The receptor set was obtained from a human donor who was the organ donor for an intestinal transplant.

This rearrangement joins TRBV4-2 to TRBJ2-3, with a tentative D call TRBD2 (5 bases). V was shortened by 0 bases and J by 2 bases, with 21 bases between the two germline ends. The germline V gene encodes CDR1 LGHNA and CDR2 YNFKEQ. The CDR3 has 19 residues. The CDR3 sequence: CASSQDALATSKYTDTQYF. Written as DNA, the CDR3 is TGTGCCAGCAGCCAAGATGCGCTAGCCACCAGCAAATACACAGATACGCAGTATTTT.

The CDR3 reads CSAKDRGDYGYTF. DNA for the CDR3: TGCAGCGCCAAAGACAGGGGGGACTATGGCTACACCTTC. The rearrangement uses TRBV29-1 and TRBJ1-2, with 9 bases lining up with TRBD1. The CDR3 runs 13 residues. CDR1 and CDR2 from the germline V gene are SQVTM and ANQGSEA. V shed 7 bases, J shed 3 bases, and the junction held 6 bases outside the gene matches.

This clone turned up a few times. This chain links TRBV11-3 with TRBJ1-1; no firm D call. Trimming removed 2 bases at V and 1 base at J, with 2 bases between. The germline gives CDR1 SGHNT, CDR2 YENEEA. The CDR3 has 12 residues. The DNA for the CDR3 is TGTGCCAGCAGCTTACAGAACACTGAAGCTTTCTTT. This gives the protein CASSLQNTEAFF.

This chain uses TRBV6-9 with TRBJ1-2, with D tentatively TRBD1 (5 bases). Germline values: CDR1 MNHGY, CDR2 SVAAGI. Trimming cost V 3 bases and J 2 bases, with 13 bases left between them. CDR3 length: 15 amino acids. This CDR3 reads CASSYGAGPNYGYTF. The CDR3 coding sequence is TGTGCCAGCAGTTACGGGGCAGGGCCCAACTATGGCTACACCTTC.

V gene TRBV5-1 combines with J gene TRBJ2-1, with 13 nucleotides matching TRBD2. Germline V lookup: CDR1 SGHRS, CDR2 YFSETQ. The CDR3 contains 16 residues. The V gene end was trimmed by 3 bases and the J gene end by 0 bases; junction bases not matched to a gene: 0. The CDR3 is CASSWTSGSSYNEQFF. The CDR3 DNA follows: TGCGCCAGCAGCTGGACTAGCGGGAGCTCCTACAATGAGCAGTTCTTC.

This chain links TRBV10-2 with TRBJ2-1, with D possibly matching TRBD1 (5 bases). Germline-derived CDR1 and CDR2 are WSHSY and SAAADI. V dropped 3 bases and J dropped 8 bases, with 14 bases sitting between them. The CDR3 loop spans 14 amino acids. In DNA, the CDR3 is TGCGCCAGCAGTGACGCAGGGAAGGGCGATGAGCAGTTCTTC. Translated, it gives CASSDAGKGDEQFF.

The rearrangement links TRBV13 to TRBJ2-3; the D is unclear. CDR3 size: 11 residues. Trimming cost V 4 bases and J 2 bases, with 1 base left between them. Germline V CDR1 and CDR2: PRHDT, FYEKMQ (reference sequence). CDR3 amino acids: CASSSTDTQYF. CDR3 nucleotides: TGTGCCAGCAGCTCCACAGATACGCAGTATTTT.

This clone was observed a few times. The genes are TRBV30 and TRBJ1-2; D gene unclear. With 0 bases removed from V and 3 bases from J, the gap between germline ends came to 17 bases. Germline V lookup: CDR1 GTSNPN, CDR2 SVGIG (reference sequence). The CDR3 covers 16 residues. The CDR3 here is CAWSVLLGGSYYGYTF. The CDR3 bases are TGTGCCTGGAGTGTACTGTTGGGAGGATCTTACTATGGCTACACCTTC.

The chain carries TRBV7-9 and TRBJ2-4, with D possibly being TRBD1 (5 bases). The CDR3 totals 15 residues. Germline V CDR1 and CDR2: SEHNR, FQNEAQ (reference sequence). The V and J ends lost 4 bases and 8 bases respectively, with 18 bases between them. CDR3 sequence: CASSSQNLVGDIQYF. The CDR3, as DNA: TGTGCCAGCAGCTCCCAGAATCTGGTAGGGGACATTCAGTACTTC.

The chain uses TRBV5-1 and TRBJ2-2; D gene unclear. Germline CDR1 and CDR2: SGHRS and YFSETQ. The V gene lost 1 base and the J gene lost 4 bases, with 11 bases spanning the gap. The CDR3 is 15 residues long. The CDR3 loop is CASSLLLQATGELFF. The CDR3, as DNA: TGCGCCAGCAGCTTGCTTTTGCAGGCCACCGGGGAGCTGTTTTTT.

The chain carries TRBV21-1 and TRBJ1-3; the D call of TRBD1 is as the table states it, not checked on the DNA. TRBV21-1 is tagged as a pseudogene. The CDR3 extends over 15 amino acids. The CDR3 loop reads CASSKVGQRGNTIYF. The CDR3, as DNA: TGTGCCAGCAGCAAGGTTGGACAGCGTGGAAACACCATATATTTT.

This clone turned up a few times. V usage is TRBV27 and J usage is TRBJ2-3; 15 positions agree with TRBD2. Per the germline V gene, CDR1 is MNHEY and CDR2 is SMNVEV (reference sequence). V lost 4 bases and J lost 4; bases outside the gene matches: 0. The CDR3 sequence is 15 residues long. The CDR3 spells CASSWTSGRADTQYF. For the CDR3, the DNA is TGTGCCAGCAGTTGGACTAGCGGGAGGGCAGATACGCAGTATTTT.

The chain joins TRBV9 to TRBJ1-2; no clear D. This CDR3 comprises 14 residues. Germline V gene sequence: CDR1 SGDLS, CDR2 YYNGEE. The V and J ends lost 0 bases and 8 bases respectively, with 14 bases between them. The CDR3 DNA follows: TGTGCCAGCAGCGTAGCTACTGCCCCTAGAGGCTACACCTTC. It yields the protein CASSVATAPRGYTF. Looking up the rest from reference TRBV9 and TRBJ1-2 gives the full variable domain: DSGVTQTPKHLITATGQRVTLRCSPRSGDLSVYWYQQSLDQGLQFLIQYYNGEERAKGNILERFSAQQFPDLHSELNLSSLELGDSALYFCASSVATAPRGYTFGSGTRLTVV.

V is TRBV6-5 and J is TRBJ2-3, with TRBD2 matching 10 bases. The CDR3 loop spans 14 amino acids. Trimming took 6 bases from V and 3 from J; bases not matched to a gene: 3. Germline V gene lookup returns CDR1 MNHEY and CDR2 SVGAGI. The CDR3 is CASRPGLATDTQYF. As DNA, the CDR3 is TGTGCCAGCAGACCGGGACTAGCGACAGATACGCAGTATTTT.

The gene calls are TRBV19 and TRBJ2-3, with D tentatively TRBD1 or TRBD2 (5 bases each). Trimming pared 3 bases from V and 0 bases from J, leaving 13 bases between. This CDR3 has 16 residues. Germline values: CDR1 LNHDA, CDR2 SQIVND (reference sequence). The chain's CDR3 is CASSMLGAASTDTQYF. CDR3 sequence (DNA): TGTGCCAGTAGTATGCTCGGGGCCGCTAGCACAGATACGCAGTATTTT.

The table lists this clone with a few counts. V and J are TRBV10-3 and TRBJ2-2; perhaps TRBD2 as D (6 bases). The CDR3 loop spans 14 amino acids. CDR1 is ENHRY and CDR2 is SYGVKD in the germline V gene. Between the trimmed V and J ends, which lost 0 bases and 4 bases, there was a span of 6 bases. CDR3 DNA sequence: TGTGCCATCAGTGAGTCGGGGGGCACCGGGGAGCTGTTTTTT. This encodes CAISESGGTGELFF.

J is TRBJ2-7 and V is TRBV7-2; 8 bases are shared with TRBD1. With 5 bases clipped from V and 2 bases from J, the junction kept 5 bases outside the gene matches. This CDR3 has 14 residues. The germline CDR1 and CDR2 sequences are SGHTA and FQGNSA. The CDR3 nucleotides are TGTGCCAGCAGCCAGGGGGCGGGACCCTACGAGCAGTACTTC. It codes for CASSQGAGPYEQYF.

The chain recombines TRBV5-1 with TRBJ1-2; 11 bases line up with TRBD1. V trimming: 2 bases; J trimming: 6 bases; junction bases outside the gene matches: 3. Germline CDR1 and CDR2: SGHRS and YFSETQ. This CDR3 has 14 amino acids. The CDR3 loop reads CASSLGQGADGYTF. The CDR3 nucleotides read TGCGCCAGCAGCTTAGGACAGGGGGCTGATGGCTACACCTTC.

This chain links TRBV19 with TRBJ1-4, with D perhaps matching TRBD1 (5 bases). The CDR3 consists of 14 residues. Trimming shortened V by 9 bases and J by 6 bases, and 17 bases separated the two germline ends. Germline V gives CDR1 LNHDA, CDR2 SQIVND (reference sequence). The DNA for the CDR3 is TGTGCCAGCAGCTCCCGGGGGTGGGATGAAAAACTGTTTTTT. Protein: CASSSRGWDEKLFF.

Here the CDR3 DNA reads TGTGCCAGCAGTTACTCACCGGGGGCCTATATTCAAGAGTACTTC. Its protein product is CASSYSPGAYIQEYF. The V call is TRBV6-5, the J call TRBJ2-7; D possibly uses TRBD1 or TRBD2 (6 bases each). This CDR3 is built from 15 residues. Germline CDR1 reads MNHEY; CDR2 reads SVGAGI. V lost 0 bases, J lost 11 bases, and 20 bases lay in between.

This chain uses TRBV19 with TRBJ1-2; D not resolved. This CDR3 has 14 residues. Trimming left V 3 bases short and J 4 bases short, with 12 bases between. Germline lookup yields CDR1 LNHDA and CDR2 SQIVND (reference sequence). The CDR3 DNA reads as TGTGCCAGTAGTATTCCCGGCGGATTCTATGGCTACACCTTC. This codes for CASSIPGGFYGYTF.

This chain uses TRBV7-2 with TRBJ2-2; D gene uncertain. Germline loops: CDR1 SGHTA, CDR2 FQGNSA. Deletions cut 3 bases from V and 1 base from J, with 12 bases between. The CDR3 is 16 residues long. In nucleotides, the CDR3 is TGTGCCAGCAGCTTCCGGACCTCCCAGAACACCGGGGAGCTGTTTTTT. As protein: CASSFRTSQNTGELFF. The complete variable domain, with remaining parts taken from reference TRBV7-2 and TRBJ2-2, reads GAGVSQSPSNKVTEKGKDVELRCDPISGHTALYWYRQSLGQGLEFLIYFQGNSAPDKSGLPSDRFSAERTGGSVSTLTIQRTQQEDSAVYLCASSFRTSQNTGELFFGEGSRLTVL.